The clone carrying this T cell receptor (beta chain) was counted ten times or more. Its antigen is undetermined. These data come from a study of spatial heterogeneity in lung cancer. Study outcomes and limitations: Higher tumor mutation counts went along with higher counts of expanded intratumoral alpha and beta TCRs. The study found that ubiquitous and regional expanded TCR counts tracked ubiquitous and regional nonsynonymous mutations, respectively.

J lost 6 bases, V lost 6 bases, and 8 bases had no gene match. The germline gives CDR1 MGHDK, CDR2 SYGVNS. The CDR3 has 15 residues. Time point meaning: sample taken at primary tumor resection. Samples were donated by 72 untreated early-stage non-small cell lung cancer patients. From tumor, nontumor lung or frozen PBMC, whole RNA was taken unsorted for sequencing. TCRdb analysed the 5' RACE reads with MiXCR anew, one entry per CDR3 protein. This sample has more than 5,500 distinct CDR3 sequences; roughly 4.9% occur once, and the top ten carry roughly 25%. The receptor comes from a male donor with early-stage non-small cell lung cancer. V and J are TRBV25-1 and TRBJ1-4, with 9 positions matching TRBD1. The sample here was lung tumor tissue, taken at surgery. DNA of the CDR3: TGTGCCAGCAGCGAACCTAGGACAGGGGATGAAAAACTGTTTTTT. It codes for CASSEPRTGDEKLFF.